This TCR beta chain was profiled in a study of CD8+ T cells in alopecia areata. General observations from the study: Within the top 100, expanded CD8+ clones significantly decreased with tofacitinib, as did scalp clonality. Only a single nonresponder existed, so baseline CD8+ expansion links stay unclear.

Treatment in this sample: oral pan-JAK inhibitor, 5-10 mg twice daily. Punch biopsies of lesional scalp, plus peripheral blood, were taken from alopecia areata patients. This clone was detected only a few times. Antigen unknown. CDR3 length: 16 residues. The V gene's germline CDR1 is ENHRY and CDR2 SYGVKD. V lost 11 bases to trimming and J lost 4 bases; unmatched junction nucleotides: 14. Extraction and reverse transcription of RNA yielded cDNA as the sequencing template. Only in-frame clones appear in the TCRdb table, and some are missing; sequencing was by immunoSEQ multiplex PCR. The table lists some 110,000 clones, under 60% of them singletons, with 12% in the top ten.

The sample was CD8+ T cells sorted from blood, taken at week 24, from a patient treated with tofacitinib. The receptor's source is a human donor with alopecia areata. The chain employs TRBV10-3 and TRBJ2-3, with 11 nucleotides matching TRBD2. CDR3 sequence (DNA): TGTGCCGTTACTAGCGGGGGCGTGAGGGGTCCAGATACGCAGTATTTT. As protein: CAVTSGGVRGPDTQYF.